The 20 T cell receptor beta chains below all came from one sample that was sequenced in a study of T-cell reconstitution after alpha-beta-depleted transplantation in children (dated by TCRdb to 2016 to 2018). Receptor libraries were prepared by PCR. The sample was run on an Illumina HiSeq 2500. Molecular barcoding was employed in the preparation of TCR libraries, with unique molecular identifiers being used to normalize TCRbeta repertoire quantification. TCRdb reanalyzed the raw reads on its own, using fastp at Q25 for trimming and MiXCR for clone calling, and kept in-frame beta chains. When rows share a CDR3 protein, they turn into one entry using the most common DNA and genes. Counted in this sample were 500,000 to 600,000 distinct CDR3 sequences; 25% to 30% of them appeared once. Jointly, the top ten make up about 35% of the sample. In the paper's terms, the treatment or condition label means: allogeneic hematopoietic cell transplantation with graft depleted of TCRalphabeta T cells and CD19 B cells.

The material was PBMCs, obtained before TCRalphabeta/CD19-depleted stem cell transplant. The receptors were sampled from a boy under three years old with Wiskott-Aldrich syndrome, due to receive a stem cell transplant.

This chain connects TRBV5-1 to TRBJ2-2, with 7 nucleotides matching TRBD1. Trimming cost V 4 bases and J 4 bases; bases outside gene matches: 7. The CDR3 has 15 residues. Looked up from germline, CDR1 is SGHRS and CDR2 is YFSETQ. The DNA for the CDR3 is TGCGCCAGCAGCCGGTTAAGACAGGGCACCGGGGAGCTGTTTTTT. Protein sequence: CASSRLRQGTGELFF. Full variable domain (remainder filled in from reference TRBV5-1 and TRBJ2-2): KAGVTQTPRYLIKTRGQQVTLSCSPISGHRSVSWYQQTPGQGLQFLFEYFSETQRNKGNFPGRFSGRQFSNSRSEMNVSTLELGDSALYLCASSRLRQGTGELFFGEGSRLTVL.

The DNA of the CDR3 is TGTGCCAGCAGGCCCGGGGGCCAAGAGACCCAGTACTTC. Translation: CASRPGGQETQYF. The chain combines TRBV28 with TRBJ2-5, with a tentative D call TRBD2 (6 bases). Germline V gene lookup returns CDR1 MDHEN and CDR2 SYDVKM. V lost 6 bases to trimming and J lost 1 base, with 9 bases between them. The CDR3 sequence is 13 residues long. The entire variable domain, with the rest obtained from reference TRBV28 and TRBJ2-5, is as follows: DVKVTQSSRYLVKRTGEKVFLECVQDMDHENMFWYRQDPGLGLRLIYFSYDVKMKEKGDIPEGYSVSREKKERFSLILESASTNQTSMYLCASRPGGQETQYFGPGTRLLVL.

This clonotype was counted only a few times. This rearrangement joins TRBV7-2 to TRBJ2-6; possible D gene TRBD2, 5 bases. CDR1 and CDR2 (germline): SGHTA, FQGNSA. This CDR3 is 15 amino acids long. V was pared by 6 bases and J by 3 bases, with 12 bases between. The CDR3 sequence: CASSLAAVGANVLTF. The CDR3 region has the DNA TGTGCCAGCAGTCTAGCTGCGGTTGGGGCCAACGTCCTGACTTTC.

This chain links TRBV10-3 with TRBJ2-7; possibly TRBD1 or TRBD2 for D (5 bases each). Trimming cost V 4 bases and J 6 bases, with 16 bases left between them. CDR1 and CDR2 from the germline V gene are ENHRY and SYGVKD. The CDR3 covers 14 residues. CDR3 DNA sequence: TGTGCCATCAGTGCCCCCGACAGCGAGGGCGAGCAGTACTTC. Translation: CAISAPDSEGEQYF.

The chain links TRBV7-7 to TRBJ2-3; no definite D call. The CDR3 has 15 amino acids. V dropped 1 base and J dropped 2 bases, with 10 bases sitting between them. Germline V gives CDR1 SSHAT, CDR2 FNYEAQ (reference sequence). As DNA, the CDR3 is TGTGCCAGCAGCTTAGTAGGCAGCTACACAGATACGCAGTATTTT. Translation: CASSLVGSYTDTQYF.

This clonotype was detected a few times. CDR3 protein: CASSLGGASEQYF. CDR3 DNA: TGTGCCAGCAGCTTAGGAGGGGCGTCCGAGCAGTACTTC. This chain links TRBV7-7 with TRBJ2-7; the D call may be TRBD1 or TRBD2 (5 bases each). Germline V gives CDR1 SSHAT, CDR2 FNYEAQ (reference sequence). The CDR3 sequence is 13 residues long. V shed 1 base and J shed 6 bases, with 10 bases lying between them.

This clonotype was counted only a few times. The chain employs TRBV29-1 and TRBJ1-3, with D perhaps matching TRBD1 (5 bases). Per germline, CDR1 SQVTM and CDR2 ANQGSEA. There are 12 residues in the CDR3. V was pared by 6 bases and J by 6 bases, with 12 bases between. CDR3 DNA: TGCAGCGTAGCAGGGATGAAAAACACCATATATTTT. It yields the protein CSVAGMKNTIYF.

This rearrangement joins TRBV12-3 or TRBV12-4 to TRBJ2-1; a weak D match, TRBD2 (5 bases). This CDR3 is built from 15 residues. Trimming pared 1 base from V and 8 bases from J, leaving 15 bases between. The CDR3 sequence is CASSLGWEIRYEQFF. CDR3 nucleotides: TGTGCCAGCAGTTTAGGGTGGGAGATACGCTATGAGCAGTTCTTC.

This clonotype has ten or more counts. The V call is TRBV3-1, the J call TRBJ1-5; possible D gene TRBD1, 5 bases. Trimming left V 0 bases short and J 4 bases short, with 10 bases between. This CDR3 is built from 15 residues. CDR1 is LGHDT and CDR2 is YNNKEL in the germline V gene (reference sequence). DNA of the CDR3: TGTGCCAGCAGCCAAGAAGGTGGGGGGAATCAGCCCCAGCATTTT. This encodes CASSQEGGGNQPQHF.

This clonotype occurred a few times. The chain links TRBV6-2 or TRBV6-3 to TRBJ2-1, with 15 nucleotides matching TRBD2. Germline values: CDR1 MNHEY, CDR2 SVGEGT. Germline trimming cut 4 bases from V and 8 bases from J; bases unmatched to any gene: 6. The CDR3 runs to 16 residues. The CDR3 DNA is TGTGCCAGCAGTTTCGGACTAGCGGGAGGGCACGATGAGCAGTTCTTC. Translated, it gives CASSFGLAGGHDEQFF.

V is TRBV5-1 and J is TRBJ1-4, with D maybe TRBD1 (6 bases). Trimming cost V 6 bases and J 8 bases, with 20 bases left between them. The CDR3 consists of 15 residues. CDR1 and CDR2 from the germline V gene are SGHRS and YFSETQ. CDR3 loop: CASTSGTHTMEKLFF. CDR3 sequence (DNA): TGCGCCAGCACCTCGGGGACACACACAATGGAAAAACTGTTTTTT.

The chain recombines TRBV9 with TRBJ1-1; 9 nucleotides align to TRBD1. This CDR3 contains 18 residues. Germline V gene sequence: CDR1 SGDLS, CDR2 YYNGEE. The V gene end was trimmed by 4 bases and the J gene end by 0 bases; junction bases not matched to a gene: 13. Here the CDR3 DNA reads TGTGCCAGCAGCTCCCTGGAGGGACAGGGTGCCATGAACACTGAAGCTTTCTTT. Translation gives CASSSLEGQGAMNTEAFF.

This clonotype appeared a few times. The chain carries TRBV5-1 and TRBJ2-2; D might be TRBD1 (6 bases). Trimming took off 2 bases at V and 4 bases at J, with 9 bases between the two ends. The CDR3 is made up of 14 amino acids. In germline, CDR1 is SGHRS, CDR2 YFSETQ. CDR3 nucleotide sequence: TGCGCCAGCAGCTTCACAGGGTTCACCGGGGAGCTGTTTTTT. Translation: CASSFTGFTGELFF.

This chain's CDR3 is CASTAKETQYF. CDR3 in DNA: TGCGCCAGCACCGCAAAAGAGACCCAGTACTTC. V usage is TRBV5-1 and J usage is TRBJ2-5; no definite D call. Looked up from germline, CDR1 is SGHRS and CDR2 is YFSETQ. The CDR3 is 11 amino acids. The V and J ends lost 6 bases and 3 bases respectively, with 6 bases between them. The variable domain in full, completed from reference TRBV5-1 and TRBJ2-5, reads KAGVTQTPRYLIKTRGQQVTLSCSPISGHRSVSWYQQTPGQGLQFLFEYFSETQRNKGNFPGRFSGRQFSNSRSEMNVSTLELGDSALYLCASTAKETQYFGPGTRLLVL.

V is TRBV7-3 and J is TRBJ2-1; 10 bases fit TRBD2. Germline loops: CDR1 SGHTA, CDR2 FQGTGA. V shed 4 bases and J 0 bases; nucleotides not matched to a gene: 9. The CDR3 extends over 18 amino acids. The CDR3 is CASSYQREGSSSYNEQFF. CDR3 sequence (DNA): TGTGCCAGCAGCTATCAGCGGGAGGGCTCAAGCTCCTACAATGAGCAGTTCTTC.

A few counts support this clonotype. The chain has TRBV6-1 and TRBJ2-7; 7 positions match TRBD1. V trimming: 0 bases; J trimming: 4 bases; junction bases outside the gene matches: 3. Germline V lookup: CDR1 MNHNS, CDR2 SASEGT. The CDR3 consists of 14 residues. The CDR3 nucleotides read TGTGCCAGCAGTGAAGCTGGGACAGAGTACGAGCAGTACTTC. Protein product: CASSEAGTEYEQYF.

The CDR3 region is CASSIKGARGQPQHF. In nucleotides, the CDR3 is TGTGCCAGTAGTATTAAGGGGGCGCGTGGGCAGCCCCAGCATTTT. The chain links TRBV19 to TRBJ1-5; 7 bases are shared with TRBD1. Germline V gene lookup returns CDR1 LNHDA and CDR2 SQIVND (reference sequence). The CDR3 extends over 15 amino acids. Germline trimming cut 3 bases from V and 7 bases from J; bases unmatched to any gene: 9.

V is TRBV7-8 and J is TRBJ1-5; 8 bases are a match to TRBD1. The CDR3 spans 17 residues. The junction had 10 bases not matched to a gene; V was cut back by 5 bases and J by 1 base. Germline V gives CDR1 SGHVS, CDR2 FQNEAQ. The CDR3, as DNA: TGTGCCAGCAGCCCTGCCCGGACAGGGATGAGCAATCAGCCCCAGCATTTT. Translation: CASSPARTGMSNQPQHF.

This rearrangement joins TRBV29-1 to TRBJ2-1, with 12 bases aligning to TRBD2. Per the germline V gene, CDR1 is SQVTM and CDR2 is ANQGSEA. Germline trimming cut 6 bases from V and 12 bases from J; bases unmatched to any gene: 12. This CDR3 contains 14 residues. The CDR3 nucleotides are TGCAGCGTCGCATCAGGGACTAGCGGGTTGGGGCAGTTCTTC. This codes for CSVASGTSGLGQFF.

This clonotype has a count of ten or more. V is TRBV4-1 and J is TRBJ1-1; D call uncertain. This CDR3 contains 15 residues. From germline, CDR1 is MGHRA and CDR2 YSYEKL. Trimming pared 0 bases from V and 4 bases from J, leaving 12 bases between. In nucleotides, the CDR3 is TGCGCCAGCAGCCAAGATCCGGACCCCGGCACTGAAGCTTTCTTT. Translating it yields CASSQDPDPGTEAFF.